This T cell receptor (beta chain) was observed in a study of blood T cell repertoires in COVID-19. Turning to the study itself: Researchers got acute and convalescent COVID-19 samples from the United States, Italy and Spain. T cells, B-cell-depleted T cells, or PBMCs supplied cDNA or gDNA.

About this clone itself: No conserved phenylalanine or tryptophan ends this CDR3, so it is likely a read error. It is unclear where the CDR3 begins or ends on the DNA, so no DNA is shown, and the CDR3 is as TCRdb lists it.

Produced via immunoSEQ multiplex PCR; TCRdb's table is partial and in-frame only. This repertoire shows roughly 27,000 clones, roughly 91% found once; its top ten account for 15% to 20%. CDR1 MDHEN and CDR2 SYDVKM come from the germline V gene. Ends included, the CDR3 has 13 residues. The sequencing input was peripheral blood. This sequence was found in a human donor with active COVID-19. The donor label of this sample is uncertain. V and J are TRBV28 and TRBJ2-7; TRBD1, the table's D call, was not compared with the DNA. The CDR3 here is CASSSGGTGGHPI.